This T cell receptor beta chain was sequenced during a study of OX40 agonist ivuxolimab in advanced cancers. Study as a whole: Patient treatment consisted of intravenous ivuxolimab administration every 2 weeks at 0.01 to 10 mg/kg.

CDR1 MNHNS and CDR2 SASEGT come from the germline V gene. V dropped 7 bases and J dropped 4 bases, with 17 bases sitting between them. The CDR3 loop spans 15 amino acids. Assay used: immunoSEQ multiplex PCR; TCRdb lists only in-frame clones, some missing. This sample carries over 75,000 clones, approximately 88% of them seen once, and the ten largest clones take 1.3% to 1.5%. The genes are TRBV6-1 and TRBJ1-5, with D unresolved. The receptor's source is an adult with an advanced solid tumor such as melanoma, head and neck, liver or kidney cancer. The source material was CD4+ or CD8+ T cells sorted from blood, sampled in a trial of the OX40 agonist ivuxolimab. CDR3 sequence reads: CASTLAGLLNQPQHF. The DNA for the CDR3 is TGTGCCAGCACGTTGGCAGGACTCCTTAATCAGCCCCAGCATTTT.